A selection of T cell receptor beta chains follows, all from one sample in a study of blood T cell repertoires in COVID-19. Generated by immunoSEQ multiplex PCR, the TCRdb table keeps only in-frame clones and is missing some. The profile covers about 260,000 clones, with about 81% appearing a single time and approximately 4% taken by the ten largest. Material: PBMCs or T cells enriched from blood (not recorded which). These receptors originate from a man aged 25 to 40 with acute COVID-19. CDR3s include the opening cysteine and the closing phenylalanine or tryptophan. Each record gives: D gene, clone size, V gene, J gene, CDR3 protein, CDR3 DNA. The D gene is left open where the match is weak. Rows may omit the clone size; those that give it use once, few, many or a size class.

D: TRBD1
size: NA
V: TRBV7-3
J: TRBJ1-1
CDR3: CASSRDSPGEAFF
DNA: TGTGCCAGCAGCCGGGACAGCCCGGGTGAAGCTTTCTTT

D: TRBD1
size: NA
V: TRBV25-1
J: TRBJ1-4
CDR3: CASSSTGGWGTNEKLFF
DNA: TGTGCCAGCAGCTCGACAGGGGGCTGGGGGACTAATGAAAAACTGTTTTTT

D: NA
size: NA
V: TRBV3-1/TRBV3-2
J: TRBJ2-1
CDR3: CASSTYGGGSDNEQFF
DNA: TGTGCCAGCAGCACATACGGGGGAGGATCAGACAATGAGCAGTTCTTC

D: TRBD1
size: NA
V: TRBV18
J: TRBJ1-6
CDR3: CASSHDRDNSPLHF
DNA: TGTGCCAGCTCACACGACAGGGATAATTCACCCCTCCACTTT

D: TRBD2
size: NA
V: TRBV29-1
J: TRBJ2-3
CDR3: CSSGRGPGDTQYF
DNA: TGCAGCAGCGGGAGGGGCCCGGGGGATACGCAGTATTTT

D: TRBD1
size: NA
V: TRBV2
J: TRBJ1-3
CDR3: CASSANRGFGGNTIYF
DNA: TGTGCCAGCAGTGCTAACAGGGGATTCGGTGGAAACACCATATATTTT

D: NA
size: NA
V: TRBV15
J: TRBJ1-3
CDR3: CATSVKVGPGNTIYF
DNA: TGTGCCACCAGCGTAAAGGTGGGCCCTGGAAACACCATATATTTT

D: NA
size: NA
V: TRBV28
J: TRBJ1-2
CDR3: CASSSVNYGYTF
DNA: TGTGCCAGCAGTTCAGTTAACTATGGCTACACCTTC

D: NA
size: NA
V: TRBV6-4
J: TRBJ2-3
CDR3: CASSDSGARDTQYF
DNA: TGTGCCAGCAGTGACTCAGGGGCCCGAGATACGCAGTATTTT

D: TRBD1
size: NA
V: TRBV16
J: TRBJ1-3
CDR3: CASSQTGTGRNTIYF
DNA: TGTGCCAGCAGCCAGACCGGGACAGGGAGAAACACCATATATTTT

D: NA
size: NA
V: TRBV19
J: TRBJ2-1
CDR3: CASSIGGAQGNEQFF
DNA: TGTGCCAGTAGTATTGGGGGGGCTCAGGGGAATGAGCAGTTCTTC

D: TRBD1
size: NA
V: TRBV24-1
J: TRBJ1-1
CDR3: CATIQGTEAFF
DNA: TGTGCCACGATACAGGGGACTGAAGCTTTCTTT

D: TRBD2
size: NA
V: TRBV5-5
J: TRBJ2-5
CDR3: CASSGFRGRIETQYF
DNA: TGTGCCAGCAGCGGGTTCCGCGGGAGGATTGAGACCCAGTACTTC

D: NA
size: few
V: TRBV4-1
J: TRBJ1-3
CDR3: CASSTRQSSGNTIYF
DNA: TGCGCCAGCAGCACCCGACAGAGCTCTGGAAACACCATATATTTT

D: TRBD1
size: NA
V: TRBV25-1
J: TRBJ2-5
CDR3: CASSESGTGRTTQYF
DNA: TGTGCCAGCAGTGAATCAGGGACAGGGAGGACGACCCAGTACTTC

D: TRBD1
size: NA
V: TRBV5-5
J: TRBJ1-1
CDR3: CASSSQGGDTEAFF
DNA: TGTGCCAGCAGCTCGCAGGGGGGTGACACTGAAGCTTTCTTT

D: TRBD1
size: NA
V: TRBV5-1
J: TRBJ1-2
CDR3: CASRQGANYGYTF
DNA: TGTGCCAGCAGGCAGGGGGCGAACTATGGCTACACCTTC

D: TRBD1
size: NA
V: TRBV5-8
J: TRBJ2-5
CDR3: CASSQWGQGNPQETQYF
DNA: TGTGCCAGCAGCCAGTGGGGACAGGGGAATCCCCAAGAGACCCAGTACTTC

D: TRBD1
size: once
V: TRBV24-1
J: TRBJ1-2
CDR3: CATSDPQTPGQAF
DNA: TGTGCCACCAGTGATCCCCAAACCCCGGGACAGGCCTTC

D: TRBD2
size: NA
V: TRBV7-6
J: TRBJ2-2
CDR3: CASSLGGTSTAGELFF
DNA: TGTGCCAGCAGCTTAGGGGGGACTAGTACCGCCGGGGAGCTGTTTTTT

D: NA
size: NA
V: TRBV4-1
J: TRBJ1-4
CDR3: CASSLEGLTTNEKLFF
DNA: TGCGCCAGCAGCCTAGAAGGACTTACAACTAATGAAAAACTGTTTTTT

D: TRBD1
size: NA
V: TRBV19
J: TRBJ1-2
CDR3: CASIGQGMSGYTF
DNA: TGTGCCAGTATTGGACAGGGTATGAGTGGCTACACCTTC

D: TRBD1
size: once
V: TRBV14
J: TRBJ1-6
CDR3: CASSRDRGNSPLHF
DNA: TGTGCCAGCAGCCGGGACAGGGGAAATTCACCCCTCCACTTT

D: TRBD1
size: few
V: TRBV5-1
J: TRBJ1-5
CDR3: CASSLEGTGLNQPQHF
DNA: TGCGCCAGCAGCTTGGAGGGGACAGGGCTCAATCAGCCCCAGCATTTT

D: NA
size: NA
V: TRBV3-1/TRBV3-2
J: TRBJ1-2
CDR3: CASSQRDPYGYTF
DNA: TGTGCCAGCAGCCAGCGGGATCCCTATGGCTACACCTTC

D: NA
size: NA
V: TRBV3-1/TRBV3-2
J: TRBJ1-4
CDR3: CASSQGARGIEDNEKLFF
DNA: TGTGCCAGCAGCCAAGGGGCAAGGGGGATAGAGGATAATGAAAAACTGTTTTTT

D: TRBD1
size: NA
V: TRBV12-5
J: TRBJ1-5
CDR3: CASGLDRATQHF
DNA: TGTGCTAGTGGTCTCGACAGGGCGACCCAGCATTTT

D: NA
size: NA
V: TRBV7-8
J: TRBJ1-3
CDR3: CASSHGLFSGNTIYF
DNA: TGTGCCAGCAGCCATGGGCTATTCTCTGGAAACACCATATATTTT